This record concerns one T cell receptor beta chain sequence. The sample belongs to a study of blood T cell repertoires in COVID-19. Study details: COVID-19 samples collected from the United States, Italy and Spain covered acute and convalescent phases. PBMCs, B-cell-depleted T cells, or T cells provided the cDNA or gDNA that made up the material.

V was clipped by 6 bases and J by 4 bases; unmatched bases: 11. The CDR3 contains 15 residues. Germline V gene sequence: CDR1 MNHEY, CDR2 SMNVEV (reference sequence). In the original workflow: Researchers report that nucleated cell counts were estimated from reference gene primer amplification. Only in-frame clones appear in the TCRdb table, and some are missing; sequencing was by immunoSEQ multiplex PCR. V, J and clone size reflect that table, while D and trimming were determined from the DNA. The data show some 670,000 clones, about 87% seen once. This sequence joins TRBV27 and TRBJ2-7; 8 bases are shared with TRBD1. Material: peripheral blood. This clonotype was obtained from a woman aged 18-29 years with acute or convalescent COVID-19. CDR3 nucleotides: TGTGCCAGCAGGAAAGACAGGGGATTAGGGTACGAGCAGTACTTC. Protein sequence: CASRKDRGLGYEQYF.